Following are 17 T cell receptor beta chains from one sample sequenced in a study of identical twins. TCRdb reprocessed the 5' RACE reads via MiXCR and lists one record per CDR3 protein. The profile shows about 810,000 distinct CDR3 sequences, roughly an eighth of them singletons. This sample also belongs to another study, concerning yellow fever vaccine responses in identical twins.

The sample taken for sequencing was PBMCs. The receptor source for this set is a woman between 18 and 29 years old in good health.

The chain recombines TRBV7-6 with TRBJ2-3, with 11 bases that match TRBD2. The trim removed 7 bases at V and 5 bases at J, leaving 17 bases unmatched. CDR1 SGHVS and CDR2 FNYEAQ come from the germline V gene. The CDR3 is 18 residues long. The CDR3 region is CASIRLAGGPSDIDTQYF. The CDR3 coding sequence is TGTGCCAGCATACGCTTAGCGGGGGGGCCATCGGATATAGATACGCAGTATTTT.

The sample holds a few counts of this clonotype. This chain links TRBV18 with TRBJ1-1; tentative D call: TRBD1 (5 bases). This CDR3 has 14 amino acids. Germline V gene lookup returns CDR1 KGHSH and CDR2 LQKENI. The V and J ends lost 10 bases and 0 bases respectively, with 15 bases between them. DNA of the CDR3: TGTGCCACCCAACTGGACACCATGAACACTGAAGCTTTCTTT. It specifies CATQLDTMNTEAFF.

This clonotype was picked up one time. This chain connects TRBV19 to TRBJ2-7; D may be TRBD1 (5 bases). This CDR3 is built from 14 residues. Trimming took off 6 bases at V and 1 base at J, with 13 bases between the two ends. Per the germline V gene, CDR1 is LNHDA and CDR2 is SQIVND (reference sequence). The CDR3 loop reads CASSPRQTSYEQYF. CDR3 coding DNA: TGTGCCAGTAGCCCCAGACAGACTTCCTACGAGCAGTACTTC.

This rearrangement joins TRBV12-3 or TRBV12-4 to TRBJ2-4; TRBD1 matches at 7 bases. The CDR3 is 15 amino acids. The V gene end was trimmed by 1 base and the J gene end by 7 bases; junction bases not matched to a gene: 7. The CDR3 nucleotides are TGTGCCAGCAGTTTAGGAGGGGGCGAGGCGAACATTCAGTACTTC. Amino acid sequence: CASSLGGGEANIQYF.

The rearrangement joins TRBV6-2 or TRBV6-3 to TRBJ2-5; D is unclear. CDR3 length: 12 residues. Deletions cut 6 bases from V and 8 bases from J, with 13 bases between. CDR1 is MNHEY and CDR2 is SVGEGT in the germline V gene. DNA for the CDR3: TGTGCCAGCAGATTCCCGGTCGGCACCCAGTACTTC. This translates into CASRFPVGTQYF.

This clonotype was recorded a few times. J is TRBJ2-7 and V is TRBV12-3 or TRBV12-4, with D possibly being TRBD2 (5 bases). The CDR3 covers 12 residues. With 3 bases removed from V and 6 bases from J, the gap between germline ends came to 9 bases. The CDR3 coding sequence is TGTGCCAGCAGTTTCGGAGGCCCCGAGCAGTACTTC. Residues: CASSFGGPEQYF.

The chain couples TRBV18 to TRBJ1-3; a possible D gene is TRBD1 (5 bases). Trimming took 3 bases from V and 5 from J, leaving 11 bases between them. The CDR3 has 14 residues. Germline CDR1 KGHSH, CDR2 LQKENI. The CDR3 coding sequence is TGTGCCAGCTCACCCGGGACGTACAGAAACACCATATATTTT. This gives the protein CASSPGTYRNTIYF.

This chain joins TRBV5-1 and TRBJ2-7; D might be TRBD2 (6 bases). The CDR3 is made up of 14 amino acids. Trimming stripped 4 bases from V and 3 bases from J, with 14 bases between. Germline V gene sequence: CDR1 SGHRS, CDR2 YFSETQ. The CDR3: CASSDPGGSYEQYF. The CDR3 DNA reads TGCGCCAGCAGCGACCCTGGGGGGAGCTACGAGCAGTACTTC.

This clonotype was counted only a few times. The rearrangement uses TRBV20-1 and TRBJ2-1; tentatively, D is TRBD2 (5 bases). The V gene lost 4 bases and the J gene lost 0 bases, with 13 bases spanning the gap. Germline CDR1 and CDR2: DFQATT and SNEGSKA (reference sequence). CDR3 length: 15 residues. In DNA, the CDR3 is TGCAGTGCTACAAGCGGCGTTAGCTCCTACAATGAGCAGTTCTTC. Translating it yields CSATSGVSSYNEQFF.

The gene calls are TRBV5-1 and TRBJ1-2; D gene uncertain. V was clipped by 4 bases and J by 0 bases, with 10 bases between them. Per the germline V gene, CDR1 is SGHRS and CDR2 is YFSETQ. This CDR3 contains 14 residues. The CDR3 reads CASSRTASNYGYTF. CDR3 DNA: TGCGCCAGCAGCCGGACGGCCTCTAACTATGGCTACACCTTC.

Ten or more counts support this clonotype. This chain links TRBV20-1 with TRBJ2-2; the D is unclear. Looked up from germline, CDR1 is DFQATT and CDR2 is SNEGSKA (reference sequence). This CDR3 region has 15 residues. Trimming removed 3 bases from V and 1 base from J, with 12 bases in between. The CDR3 spells CSARVRNLNTGELFF. The CDR3 DNA reads as TGCAGTGCTAGGGTTCGGAACCTGAACACCGGGGAGCTGTTTTTT.

This clonotype was detected ten times or more. The V and J genes are TRBV7-2 and TRBJ2-7, with D perhaps TRBD2 (5 bases). Trimming took 5 bases from V and 4 from J, leaving 18 bases between them. Germline-derived CDR1 and CDR2 are SGHTA and FQGNSA. The length of the CDR3 is 15 residues. In DNA, the CDR3 is TGTGCCAGCAGCCGCGACGATGGACTCACTTACGAGCAGTACTTC. Residues: CASSRDDGLTYEQYF.

This clonotype was seen more than once but under ten times. This rearrangement joins TRBV12-3 or TRBV12-4 to TRBJ2-2; 8 bases line up with TRBD1. This CDR3 has 15 amino acids. The trim removed 6 bases at V and 5 bases at J, leaving 8 bases unmatched. The CDR3 region is CASRTQGVRTGELFF. DNA for the CDR3: TGTGCCAGCAGGACACAGGGGGTACGAACCGGGGAGCTGTTTTTT.

This clonotype has a count of ten or more. CDR3 amino acids: CATSAADFQETQYF. CDR3 DNA sequence: TGTGCCACCAGTGCCGCGGACTTCCAAGAGACCCAGTACTTC. J is TRBJ2-5 and V is TRBV24-1; TRBD2 is a possible D gene (5 bases). Trimming stripped 5 bases from V and 1 base from J, with 10 bases between. The germline CDR1 and CDR2 sequences are KGHDR and SFDVKD. CDR3 length: 14 residues.

DNA for the CDR3: TGTGCCAGCAGTTTAAGTCCCAACAGGCTGGTCACCGGGGAGCTGTTTTTT. This gives the protein CASSLSPNRLVTGELFF. This chain connects TRBV28 to TRBJ2-2, with TRBD1 as a possible D gene (5 bases). V lost 2 bases and J lost 4, with 17 bases in between. The germline CDR1 and CDR2 sequences are MDHEN and SYDVKM. The CDR3 has 17 residues.

This clonotype was observed at least ten times. The rearrangement links TRBV28 to TRBJ2-7, with D possibly matching TRBD2 (6 bases). The CDR3 extends over 13 amino acids. V lost 8 bases and J lost 3, with 14 bases in between. From germline, CDR1 is MDHEN and CDR2 SYDVKM. In nucleotides, the CDR3 is TGTGCCAGCTGCTCCGGGGGAGTCTACGAGCAGTACTTC. It yields the protein CASCSGGVYEQYF.

The chain joins TRBV6-1 to TRBJ2-2, with D perhaps matching TRBD2 (5 bases). V lost 11 bases, J lost 0 bases, and 16 bases lay in between. This CDR3 contains 15 residues. CDR1 is MNHNS, CDR2 SASEGT, per germline. The CDR3 bases are TGTGCCGCCTCGGGAATCTCAACGAACACCGGGGAGCTGTTTTTT. It yields the protein CAASGISTNTGELFF.